What follows are 32 T cell receptor beta chains derived from one specimen sequenced in a study of CD8 T cells in Susac syndrome. The RNA input was about 0.5 to 1 ug, and it was reverse transcribed with random hexamers. TCRdb ran MiXCR on the immunoSEQ multiplex PCR reads and lists one entry per CDR3 protein. The sample has 250,000 to 300,000 distinct CDR3 sequences, approximately 89% seen once. Material: CD8+ T cells from PBMCs. These receptors were taken from a human donor with multiple sclerosis.

The genes are TRBV5-1 and TRBJ2-1; TRBD2 matches 7 bases. V was clipped by 2 bases and J by 3 bases; unmatched bases: 5. Germline V gives CDR1 SGHRS, CDR2 YFSETQ. The CDR3 is made up of 15 amino acids. CDR3 bases: TGCGCCAGCAGCTTCACGGGGGGTGACTACAATGAGCAGTTCTTC. Its protein is CASSFTGGDYNEQFF.

CDR3 bases: TGTGCCAGCAGCTTGGGCCCTGGGGGCACTGAAGCTTTCTTT. This translates into CASSLGPGGTEAFF. The chain couples TRBV7-3 to TRBJ1-1, with D possibly TRBD1 on 5 matching bases. Trimming pared 3 bases from V and 4 bases from J, leaving 12 bases between. The germline V gene encodes CDR1 SGHTA and CDR2 FQGTGA. The CDR3 covers 14 residues. Full variable domain (remainder filled in from reference TRBV7-3 and TRBJ1-1): GAGVSQTPSNKVTEKGKYVELRCDPISGHTALYWYRQSLGQGPEFLIYFQGTGAADDSGLPNDRFFAVRPEGSVSTLKIQRTERGDSAVYLCASSLGPGGTEAFFGQGTRLTVV.

The rearrangement joins TRBV27 to TRBJ2-1; 7 nucleotides agree with TRBD1. This CDR3 region has 13 residues. Germline V lookup: CDR1 MNHEY, CDR2 SMNVEV (reference sequence). With 4 bases clipped from V and 7 bases from J, the junction kept 4 bases outside the gene matches. The DNA for the CDR3 is TGTGCCAGCAGTTCGGGACAGCTAAATGAGCAGTTCTTC. This gives the protein CASSSGQLNEQFF.

The rearrangement links TRBV30 to TRBJ1-2; D gene uncertain. V dropped 0 bases and J dropped 1 base, with 6 bases sitting between them. The length of the CDR3 is 13 residues. Per the germline V gene, CDR1 is GTSNPN and CDR2 is SVGIG (reference sequence). The CDR3 is CAWSVTVNYGYTF. Here the CDR3 DNA reads TGTGCCTGGAGTGTCACAGTTAACTATGGCTACACCTTC.

This sequence joins TRBV10-3 and TRBJ1-1; the D gene is possibly TRBD1 (5 bases). The CDR3 runs to 14 residues. Per germline, CDR1 ENHRY and CDR2 SYGVKD. V was cut by 0 bases and J by 5 bases, with 10 bases left in between. DNA of the CDR3: TGTGCCATCAGTGAGTCGGGGGGGAGGACTGAAGCTTTCTTT. It specifies CAISESGGRTEAFF.

The chain is built from TRBV10-3 and TRBJ2-7; weak D call: TRBD1 (6 bases). V lost 2 bases to trimming and J lost 1 base, with 12 bases between them. The CDR3 spans 15 residues. Per germline, CDR1 ENHRY and CDR2 SYGVKD. Here the CDR3 reads CAISEIAGVSYEQYF. CDR3 bases: TGTGCCATCAGTGAGATAGCAGGGGTGTCCTACGAGCAGTACTTC.

The rearrangement uses TRBV12-3 or TRBV12-4 and TRBJ2-5; possibly TRBD2 for D (7 bases). Trimming pared 6 bases from V and 1 base from J, leaving 12 bases between. This CDR3 contains 14 residues. The chain's CDR3 is CASRGGAVQETQYF. The CDR3 nucleotides are TGTGCCAGCAGAGGGGGGGCAGTCCAAGAGACCCAGTACTTC.

The genes are TRBV7-9 and TRBJ2-7; D is tentatively TRBD1 or TRBD2 (5 bases each). Germline V CDR1 and CDR2: SEHNR, FQNEAQ (reference sequence). The germline V and J ends were trimmed by 3 bases and 9 bases, with 12 bases remaining between them. There are 12 residues in the CDR3. In nucleotides, the CDR3 is TGTGCCAGCAGCTTGGCCGGGGACGCGCAGTACTTC. It yields the protein CASSLAGDAQYF.

The chain has TRBV5-4 and TRBJ2-5; tentatively, D is TRBD1 (6 bases). The CDR3 is 16 residues long. Germline V CDR1 and CDR2: SGHNT, YYREEE (reference sequence). V was pared by 0 bases and J by 5 bases, with 17 bases between. The chain's CDR3 is CASSLGRGGVRETQYF. Here the CDR3 DNA reads TGTGCCAGCAGCTTGGGCAGGGGTGGCGTTCGGGAGACCCAGTACTTC.

The chain combines TRBV24-1 with TRBJ2-3; D ambiguous. CDR1 KGHDR and CDR2 SFDVKD come from the germline V gene. The CDR3 consists of 12 residues. Trimming pared 1 base from V and 6 bases from J, leaving 4 bases between. CDR3 region: CATSDFGDTQYF. As DNA, the CDR3 is TGTGCCACCAGTGATTTTGGTGATACGCAGTATTTT.

V gene TRBV10-3 combines with J gene TRBJ2-3; tentatively, D is TRBD2 (6 bases). The germline gives CDR1 ENHRY, CDR2 SYGVKD. V lost 11 bases to trimming and J lost 5 bases, with 20 bases between them. The CDR3 totals 14 residues. The CDR3 protein is CASRDSTLEDTQYF. CDR3 nucleotide sequence: TGTGCCTCTCGGGACTCCACACTTGAAGATACGCAGTATTTT.

This chain uses TRBV20-1 with TRBJ2-3; D is perhaps TRBD1 (6 bases). CDR1 is DFQATT, CDR2 SNEGSKA, per germline (reference sequence). CDR3 length: 14 amino acids. Trimming took 5 bases from V and 3 from J, leaving 15 bases between them. The CDR3 spells CSAWQGRLTDTQYF. The DNA of the CDR3 is TGCAGTGCTTGGCAGGGGCGACTGACAGATACGCAGTATTTT.

This clonotype was counted once. The chain has TRBV3-1 and TRBJ2-7; D not resolved. The germline gives CDR1 LGHDT, CDR2 YNNKEL (reference sequence). V lost 4 bases to trimming and J lost 1 base, with 14 bases between them. The CDR3 totals 15 residues. The CDR3 DNA is TGTGCCAGCAGCCCCGGAAGGCGCCGGTCCTACGAGCAGTACTTC. Encoded protein: CASSPGRRRSYEQYF.

V usage is TRBV28 and J usage is TRBJ2-7; 8 bases match TRBD1. From germline, CDR1 is MDHEN and CDR2 SYDVKM. Trimming cost V 6 bases and J 5 bases; bases outside gene matches: 9. This CDR3 is 14 amino acids long. In nucleotides, the CDR3 is TGTGCCAGCAGCACTCCAGGGGGCTGGAACGAGCAGTACTTC. Its translation: CASSTPGGWNEQYF.

V and J are TRBV20-1 and TRBJ1-2, with D hard to call. The CDR3 runs to 14 residues. V lost 1 base and J lost 4, with 13 bases in between. Germline assignment: CDR1 DFQATT and CDR2 SNEGSKA (reference sequence). CDR3 region: CSARGPGGLYGYTF. The CDR3 nucleotides are TGCAGTGCTAGAGGGCCGGGAGGGCTCTATGGCTACACCTTC.

This clonotype was counted a few times. J is TRBJ2-1 and V is TRBV3-1; D uncertain. Germline V lookup: CDR1 LGHDT, CDR2 YNNKEL (reference sequence). This CDR3 has 12 amino acids. Trimming left V 5 bases short and J 7 bases short, with 9 bases between. CDR3 in amino acids: CASSTGSNEQFF. The CDR3 DNA reads as TGTGCCAGCAGCACGGGTTCGAATGAGCAGTTCTTC.

The chain is built from TRBV6-2 or TRBV6-3 and TRBJ1-1, with D unresolved. This CDR3 is 14 amino acids long. Deletions cut 0 bases from V and 5 bases from J, with 10 bases between. The germline CDR1 and CDR2 sequences are MNHEY and SVGEGT. The CDR3 spells CASSYSAEVTEAFF. In nucleotides, the CDR3 is TGTGCCAGCAGTTACTCGGCAGAAGTTACTGAAGCTTTCTTT.

The gene calls are TRBV3-1 and TRBJ2-1; TRBD2 aligns across 9 bases. This CDR3 comprises 16 residues. Germline CDR1 and CDR2: LGHDT and YNNKEL (reference sequence). J was trimmed by 4 bases and V by 3 bases; bases with no gene match: 7. This CDR3 reads CASSHESLAGYNEQFF. The CDR3 DNA sequence: TGTGCCAGCAGCCACGAGTCCCTAGCGGGATACAATGAGCAGTTCTTC.

The chain uses TRBV12-3 or TRBV12-4 and TRBJ2-7; D call uncertain. This CDR3 comprises 15 residues. Trimming took off 6 bases at V and 5 bases at J, with 20 bases between the two ends. The CDR3 spells CASSRETPRYDEQYF. The DNA for the CDR3 is TGTGCCAGCAGCCGAGAGACTCCTCGGTACGACGAGCAGTACTTC.

J is TRBJ2-7 and V is TRBV30; the D call may be TRBD1 or TRBD2 (5 bases each). V lost 2 bases, J lost 5 bases, and 13 bases lay in between. From germline, CDR1 is GTSNPN and CDR2 SVGIG (reference sequence). This CDR3 region has 13 residues. The CDR3 DNA is TGTGCCTGGAGTCCGGTGGGGGTCGACGAGCAGTACTTC. Its protein is CAWSPVGVDEQYF.

The V and J genes are TRBV30 and TRBJ2-1; D gene ambiguous. The germline V gene has CDR1 GTSNPN and CDR2 SVGIG (reference sequence). CDR3 length: 15 residues. V dropped 0 bases and J dropped 12 bases, with 21 bases sitting between them. The CDR3 sequence: CAWSVGLGTESGQFF. The CDR3, as DNA: TGTGCCTGGAGTGTCGGGCTGGGAACAGAAAGTGGGCAGTTCTTC.

V gene TRBV27 combines with J gene TRBJ2-1; D gene unclear. Trimming shortened V by 8 bases and J by 0 bases, and 11 bases separated the two germline ends. The CDR3 runs to 14 residues. CDR1 MNHEY and CDR2 SMNVEV come from the germline V gene (reference sequence). The CDR3 coding sequence is TGTGCCAGCGCGTCCGGGCTCTCCTACAATGAGCAGTTCTTC. It specifies CASASGLSYNEQFF.

The gene calls are TRBV9 and TRBJ2-1, with D tentatively TRBD2 (7 bases). The ends were cut back, 4 bases at V and 6 bases at J, with 20 bases in the middle. The germline gives CDR1 SGDLS, CDR2 YYNGEE. The CDR3 is made up of 16 amino acids. The chain's CDR3 is CASSTTGPGGGNEQFF. In DNA, the CDR3 is TGTGCCAGCAGCACAACCGGGCCGGGGGGCGGCAATGAGCAGTTCTTC.

There are a few counts of this clonotype. V gene TRBV5-1 combines with J gene TRBJ2-7, with TRBD2 as a possible D gene (7 bases). CDR1 SGHRS and CDR2 YFSETQ come from the germline V gene. CDR3 length: 14 amino acids. Trimming took 0 bases from V and 4 from J, leaving 11 bases between them. The CDR3 DNA reads TGCGCCAGCAGCTTGGACGCGGGGGCTTACGAGCAGTACTTC. Amino acid sequence: CASSLDAGAYEQYF.

J is TRBJ1-1 and V is TRBV20-1; D is perhaps TRBD1 (5 bases). This CDR3 is 12 amino acids long. Germline values: CDR1 DFQATT, CDR2 SNEGSKA (reference sequence). V was clipped by 3 bases and J by 4 bases, with 9 bases between them. The CDR3 is CSASYGATEAFF. CDR3 DNA sequence: TGCAGTGCTAGTTACGGGGCCACTGAAGCTTTCTTT.

The J gene is TRBJ1-1, the V gene TRBV6-2 or TRBV6-3; TRBD1 might be the D (6 bases). Germline V gives CDR1 MNHEY, CDR2 SVGEGT. The CDR3 is 19 residues long. Trimming left V 4 bases short and J 0 bases short, with 24 bases between. The CDR3 nucleotides read TGTGCCAGCAGTTTCGCTCGACAGGACATTACGCTGATGAACACTGAAGCTTTCTTT. Amino acids: CASSFARQDITLMNTEAFF.

This clonotype was counted between two and nine times. The chain has TRBV27 and TRBJ1-1; TRBD1 aligns across 7 bases. The germline CDR1 and CDR2 sequences are MNHEY and SMNVEV (reference sequence). Unmatched junction bases numbered 3, after V lost 3 bases and J lost 2 bases. The CDR3 is 14 amino acids. The CDR3 loop is CASSFGGGNTEAFF. The DNA of the CDR3 is TGTGCCAGCAGTTTTGGAGGGGGCAACACTGAAGCTTTCTTT.

CDR3 sequence reads: CASSFPLDKGETQYF. DNA of the CDR3: TGTGCCAGCAGTTTTCCCCTCGATAAGGGAGAGACCCAGTACTTC. This rearrangement joins TRBV28 to TRBJ2-5; D is unresolved. Germline assignment: CDR1 MDHEN and CDR2 SYDVKM. The CDR3 length is 15 residues. Trimming took 3 bases from V and 4 from J, leaving 15 bases between them.

V and J are TRBV12-3 or TRBV12-4 and TRBJ2-5; D possibly corresponds to TRBD1 (6 bases). CDR3 size: 14 residues. V lost 1 base and J lost 3, with 9 bases in between. Written as DNA, the CDR3 is TGTGCCAGCAGTTTAGGCAGGGGTAAAGAGACCCAGTACTTC. This encodes CASSLGRGKETQYF.

This chain uses TRBV9 with TRBJ2-7, with TRBD2 matching over 7 bases. This CDR3 comprises 15 residues. The trim removed 3 bases at V and 4 bases at J, leaving 10 bases unmatched. Germline V gene lookup returns CDR1 SGDLS and CDR2 YYNGEE. The CDR3 sequence: CASSGSGALGYEQYF. The CDR3 bases are TGTGCCAGCAGCGGAAGCGGGGCCCTAGGGTACGAGCAGTACTTC.

This clonotype has only a few counts. The gene calls are TRBV6-1 and TRBJ2-5; TRBD2 matches 11 bases. The CDR3 runs to 15 residues. The germline gives CDR1 MNHNS, CDR2 SASEGT. V gave up 6 bases and J gave up 6 bases; unmatched junction bases: 9. The CDR3 nucleotides read TGTGCCAGCAGACTTAGCGGGGGGGCCGTGAAGACCCAGTACTTC. Its protein is CASRLSGGAVKTQYF.

The V and J genes are TRBV20-1 and TRBJ2-7, with 9 bases aligning to TRBD2. CDR1 and CDR2 from the germline V gene are DFQATT and SNEGSKA (reference sequence). Trimming cost V 0 bases and J 3 bases; bases outside gene matches: 9. CDR3 size: 16 residues. The CDR3 DNA reads as TGCAGTGCTAGAGATATGTCTAGCGGGGATGTCTACGAGCAGTACTTC. This translates into CSARDMSSGDVYEQYF.